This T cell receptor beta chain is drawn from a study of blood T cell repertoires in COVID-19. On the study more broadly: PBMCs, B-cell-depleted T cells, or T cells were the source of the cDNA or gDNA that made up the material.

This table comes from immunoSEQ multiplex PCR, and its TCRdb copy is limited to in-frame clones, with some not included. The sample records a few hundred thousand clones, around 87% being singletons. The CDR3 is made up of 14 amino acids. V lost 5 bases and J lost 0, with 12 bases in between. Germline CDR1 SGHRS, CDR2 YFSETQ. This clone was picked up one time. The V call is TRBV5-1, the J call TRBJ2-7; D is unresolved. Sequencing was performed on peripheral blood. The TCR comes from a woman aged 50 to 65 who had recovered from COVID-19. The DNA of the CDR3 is TGCGCCAGCAGTCTCGGGTCGATCTCCTACGAGCAGTACTTC. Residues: CASSLGSISYEQYF. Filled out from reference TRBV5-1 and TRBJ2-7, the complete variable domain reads KAGVTQTPRYLIKTRGQQVTLSCSPISGHRSVSWYQQTPGQGLQFLFEYFSETQRNKGNFPGRFSGRQFSNSRSEMNVSTLELGDSALYLCASSLGSISYEQYFGPGTRLTVT.